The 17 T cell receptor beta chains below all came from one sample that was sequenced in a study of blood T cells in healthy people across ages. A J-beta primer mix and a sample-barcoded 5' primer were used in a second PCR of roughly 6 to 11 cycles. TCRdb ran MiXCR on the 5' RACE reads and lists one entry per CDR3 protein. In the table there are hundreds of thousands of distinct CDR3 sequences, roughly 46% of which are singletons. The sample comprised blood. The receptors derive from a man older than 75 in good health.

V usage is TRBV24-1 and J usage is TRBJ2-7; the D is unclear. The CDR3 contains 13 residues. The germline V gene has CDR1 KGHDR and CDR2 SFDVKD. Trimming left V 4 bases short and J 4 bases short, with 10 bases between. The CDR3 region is CATSEPPLYEQYF. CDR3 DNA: TGTGCCACCAGTGAACCCCCACTTTACGAGCAGTACTTC.

CDR3 DNA sequence: TGTGCCAGCAACCAGGGGTATGAGCAGTTCTTC. It translates to CASNQGYEQFF. The V gene is TRBV7-9, the J gene TRBJ2-1, with D possibly matching TRBD1 (6 bases). Looked up from germline, CDR1 is SEHNR and CDR2 is FQNEAQ (reference sequence). This CDR3 is 11 amino acids long. Trimming took 7 bases from V and 8 from J, leaving 9 bases between them.

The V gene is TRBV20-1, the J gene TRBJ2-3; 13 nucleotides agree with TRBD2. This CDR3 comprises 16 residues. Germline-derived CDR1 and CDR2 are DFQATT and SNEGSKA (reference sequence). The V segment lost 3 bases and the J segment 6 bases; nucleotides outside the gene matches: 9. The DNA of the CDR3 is TGCAGTGCTAGCGGAGAGACTAGCGGGAGGTTCGATACGCAGTATTTT. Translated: CSASGETSGRFDTQYF.

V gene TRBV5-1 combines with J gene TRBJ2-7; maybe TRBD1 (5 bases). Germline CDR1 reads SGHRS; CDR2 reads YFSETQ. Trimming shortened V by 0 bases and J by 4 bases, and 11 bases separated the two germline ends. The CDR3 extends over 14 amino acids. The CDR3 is CASSLVRKGYEQYF. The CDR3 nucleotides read TGCGCCAGCAGCTTGGTGAGAAAGGGGTACGAGCAGTACTTC. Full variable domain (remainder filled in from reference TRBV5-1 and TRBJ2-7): KAGVTQTPRYLIKTRGQQVTLSCSPISGHRSVSWYQQTPGQGLQFLFEYFSETQRNKGNFPGRFSGRQFSNSRSEMNVSTLELGDSALYLCASSLVRKGYEQYFGPGTRLTVT.

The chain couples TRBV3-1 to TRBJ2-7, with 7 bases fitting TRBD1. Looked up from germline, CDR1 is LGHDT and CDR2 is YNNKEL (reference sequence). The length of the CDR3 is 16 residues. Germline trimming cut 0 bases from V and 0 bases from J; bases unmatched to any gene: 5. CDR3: CASSQDTGAASYEQYF. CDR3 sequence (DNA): TGTGCCAGCAGCCAAGACACAGGGGCGGCCTCCTACGAGCAGTACTTC.

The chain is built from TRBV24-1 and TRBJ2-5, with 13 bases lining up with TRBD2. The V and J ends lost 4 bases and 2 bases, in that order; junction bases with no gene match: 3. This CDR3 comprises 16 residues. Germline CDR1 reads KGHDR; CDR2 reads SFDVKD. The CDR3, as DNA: TGTGCCACCAGTGACCTACTAGCGGGAGGGCAAGAGACCCAGTACTTC. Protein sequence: CATSDLLAGGQETQYF.

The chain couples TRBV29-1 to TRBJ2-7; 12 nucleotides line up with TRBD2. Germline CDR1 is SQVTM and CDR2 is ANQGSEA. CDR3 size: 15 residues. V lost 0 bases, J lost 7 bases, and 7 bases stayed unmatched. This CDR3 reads CSVEEGLAGDNEQYF. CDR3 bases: TGCAGCGTTGAAGAGGGACTAGCGGGTGACAATGAGCAGTACTTC.

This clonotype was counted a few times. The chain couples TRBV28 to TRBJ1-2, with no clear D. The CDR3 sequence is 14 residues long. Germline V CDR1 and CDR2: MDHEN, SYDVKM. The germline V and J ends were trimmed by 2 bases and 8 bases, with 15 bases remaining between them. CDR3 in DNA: TGTGCCAGCAGTTTAGGGAATCGGGCGGGAGGCTACACCTTC. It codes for CASSLGNRAGGYTF.

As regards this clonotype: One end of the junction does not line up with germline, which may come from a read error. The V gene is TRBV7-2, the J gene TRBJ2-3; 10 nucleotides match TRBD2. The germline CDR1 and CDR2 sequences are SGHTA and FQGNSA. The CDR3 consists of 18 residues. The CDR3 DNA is TGTGCCAGCAGCCTAGCAGGGCTAGCGGGAGTGAGCACAGATACGCAGTATTTT. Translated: CASSLAGLAGVSTDTQYF.

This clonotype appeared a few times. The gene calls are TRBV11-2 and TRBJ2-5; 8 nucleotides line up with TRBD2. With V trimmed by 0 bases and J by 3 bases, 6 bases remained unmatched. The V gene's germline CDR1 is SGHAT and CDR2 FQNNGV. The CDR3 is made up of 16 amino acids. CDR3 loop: CASSLESGSYEETQYF. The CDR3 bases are TGTGCCAGCAGCTTAGAGAGCGGGAGTTACGAAGAGACCCAGTACTTC. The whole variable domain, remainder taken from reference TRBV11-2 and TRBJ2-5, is EAGVAQSPRYKIIEKRQSVAFWCNPISGHATLYWYQQILGQGPKLLIQFQNNGVVDDSQLPKDRFSAERLKGVDSTLKIQPAKLEDSAVYLCASSLESGSYEETQYFGPGTRLLVL.

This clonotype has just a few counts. In nucleotides, the CDR3 is TGTGCCAGCAGCTTATATGCTAGCGGGATAGGGAATGAGCAGTTCTTC. It codes for CASSLYASGIGNEQFF. The chain combines TRBV11-3 with TRBJ2-1; TRBD2 matches at 9 bases. This CDR3 region has 16 residues. The ends lost 2 bases at V and 7 bases at J; junction bases unmatched: 9. Germline-derived CDR1 and CDR2 are SGHNT and YENEEA.

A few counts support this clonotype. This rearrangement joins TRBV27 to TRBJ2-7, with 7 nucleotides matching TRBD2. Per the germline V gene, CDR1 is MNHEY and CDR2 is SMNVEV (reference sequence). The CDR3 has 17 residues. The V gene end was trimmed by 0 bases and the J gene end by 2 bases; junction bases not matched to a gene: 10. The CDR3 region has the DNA TGTGCCAGCAGTTTATCGGGTAGCGGGCATTCAACCTACGAGCAGTACTTC. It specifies CASSLSGSGHSTYEQYF.

CDR3 nucleotides: TGTGCCATCAGTGAGTCGGGCCGGGAGGGCCAGCAGTACTTC. Residues: CAISESGREGQQYF. The chain combines TRBV10-3 with TRBJ2-7; 8 nucleotides agree with TRBD2. The germline gives CDR1 ENHRY, CDR2 SYGVKD. The CDR3 sequence is 14 residues long. V was pared by 0 bases and J by 8 bases, with 6 bases of the junction left unmatched.

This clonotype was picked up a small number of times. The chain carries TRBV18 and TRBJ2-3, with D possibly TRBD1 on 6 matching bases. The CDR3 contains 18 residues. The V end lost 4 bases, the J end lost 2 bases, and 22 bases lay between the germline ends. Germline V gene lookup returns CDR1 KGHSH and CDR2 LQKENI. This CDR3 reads CASSLRQAYDINTDTQYF. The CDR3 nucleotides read TGTGCCAGCTCACTGAGACAGGCGTACGACATTAACACAGATACGCAGTATTTT.

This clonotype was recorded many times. The CDR3 loop reads CASSLRQVGQPQHF. CDR3 in DNA: TGTGCCAGCAGTTTAAGACAGGTTGGCCAGCCCCAGCATTTT. The chain carries TRBV12-3 or TRBV12-4 and TRBJ1-5; possible D gene TRBD1, 6 bases. V was clipped by 2 bases and J by 7 bases, with 12 bases between them. This CDR3 has 14 amino acids.

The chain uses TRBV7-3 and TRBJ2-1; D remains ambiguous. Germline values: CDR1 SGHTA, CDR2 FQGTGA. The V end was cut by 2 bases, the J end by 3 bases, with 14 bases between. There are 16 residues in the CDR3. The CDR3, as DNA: TGTGCCAGCAGCTTAGGAGCCGGATCCTTCTACAATGAGCAGTTCTTC. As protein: CASSLGAGSFYNEQFF.

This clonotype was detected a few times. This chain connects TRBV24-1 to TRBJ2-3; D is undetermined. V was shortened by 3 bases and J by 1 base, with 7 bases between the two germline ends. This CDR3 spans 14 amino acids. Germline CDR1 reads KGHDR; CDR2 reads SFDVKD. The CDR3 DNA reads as TGTGCCACCAGTGATACGGTGGGCACAGATACGCAGTATTTT. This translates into CATSDTVGTDTQYF.